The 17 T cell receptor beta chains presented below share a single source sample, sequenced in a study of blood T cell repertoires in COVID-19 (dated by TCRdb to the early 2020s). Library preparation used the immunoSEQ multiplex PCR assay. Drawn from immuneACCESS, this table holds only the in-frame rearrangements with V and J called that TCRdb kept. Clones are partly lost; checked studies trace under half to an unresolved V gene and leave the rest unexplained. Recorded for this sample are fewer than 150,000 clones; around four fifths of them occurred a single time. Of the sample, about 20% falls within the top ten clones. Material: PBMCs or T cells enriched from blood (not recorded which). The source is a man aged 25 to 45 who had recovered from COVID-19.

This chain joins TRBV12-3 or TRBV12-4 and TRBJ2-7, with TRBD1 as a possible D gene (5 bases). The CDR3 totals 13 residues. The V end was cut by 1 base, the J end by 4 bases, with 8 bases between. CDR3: CASSLGSGYEQYV. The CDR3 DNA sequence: TGTGCCAGCAGTTTAGGATCAGGGTACGAGCAGTACGTC.

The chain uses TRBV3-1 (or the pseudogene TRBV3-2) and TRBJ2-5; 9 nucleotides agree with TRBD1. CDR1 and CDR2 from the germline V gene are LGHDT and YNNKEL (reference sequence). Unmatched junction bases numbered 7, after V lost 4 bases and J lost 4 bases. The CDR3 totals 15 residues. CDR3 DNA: TGTGCCAGCAGCCCAGGGACAGGGATTTCAGAGACCCAGTACTTC. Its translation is CASSPGTGISETQYF.

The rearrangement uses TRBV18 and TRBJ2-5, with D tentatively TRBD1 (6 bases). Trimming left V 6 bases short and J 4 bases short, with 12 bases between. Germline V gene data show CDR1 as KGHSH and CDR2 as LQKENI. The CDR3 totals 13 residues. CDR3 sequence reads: CASSRGQRETQYF. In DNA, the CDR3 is TGTGCCAGCTCTCGTGGACAGAGAGAGACCCAGTACTTC.

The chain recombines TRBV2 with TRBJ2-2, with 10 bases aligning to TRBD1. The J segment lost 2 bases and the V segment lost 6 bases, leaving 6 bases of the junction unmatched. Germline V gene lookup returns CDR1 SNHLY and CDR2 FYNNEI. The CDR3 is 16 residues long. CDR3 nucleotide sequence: TGTGCCAGCAGATCGGGGGACAGGGGCAACACCGGGGAGCTGTTTTTT. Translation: CASRSGDRGNTGELFF.

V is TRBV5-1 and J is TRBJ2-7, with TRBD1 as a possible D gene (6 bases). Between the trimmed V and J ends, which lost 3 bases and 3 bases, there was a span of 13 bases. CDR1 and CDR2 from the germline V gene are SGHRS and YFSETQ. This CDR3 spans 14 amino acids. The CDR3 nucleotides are TGCGCCAGCAGCTACTTGGGACAAAACTACGAGCAGTACTTC. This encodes CASSYLGQNYEQYF.

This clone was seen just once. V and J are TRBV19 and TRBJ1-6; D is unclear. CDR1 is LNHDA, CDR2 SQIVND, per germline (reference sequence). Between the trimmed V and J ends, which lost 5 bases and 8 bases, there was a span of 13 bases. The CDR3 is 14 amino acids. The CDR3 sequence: CASSGQRQDSPLHF. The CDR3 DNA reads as TGTGCCAGTAGTGGGCAGCGGCAAGATTCACCCCTCCACTTT.

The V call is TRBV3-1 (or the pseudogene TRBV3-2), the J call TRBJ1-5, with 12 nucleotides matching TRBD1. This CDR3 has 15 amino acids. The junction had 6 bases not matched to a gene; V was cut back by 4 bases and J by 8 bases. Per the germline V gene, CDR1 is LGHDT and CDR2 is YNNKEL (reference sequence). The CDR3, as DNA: TGTGCCAGCAGCCCCGGGACAGGGGGCGGAGAGCCCCAGCATTTT. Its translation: CASSPGTGGGEPQHF.

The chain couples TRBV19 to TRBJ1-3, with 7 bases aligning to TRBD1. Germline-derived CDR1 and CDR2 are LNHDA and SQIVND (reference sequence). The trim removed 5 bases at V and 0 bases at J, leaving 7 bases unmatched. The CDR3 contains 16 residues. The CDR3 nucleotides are TGTGCCAGTAGTCCCGGGACAGCATACTCTGGAAACACCATATATTTT. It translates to CASSPGTAYSGNTIYF.

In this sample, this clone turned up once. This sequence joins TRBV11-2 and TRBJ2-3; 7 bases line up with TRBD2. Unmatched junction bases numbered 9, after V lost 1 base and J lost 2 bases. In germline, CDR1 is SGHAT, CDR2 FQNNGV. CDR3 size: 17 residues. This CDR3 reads CASSLGAGEWVTDTQYF. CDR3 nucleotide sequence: TGTGCCAGCAGCTTAGGGGCGGGAGAATGGGTCACAGATACGCAGTATTTT.

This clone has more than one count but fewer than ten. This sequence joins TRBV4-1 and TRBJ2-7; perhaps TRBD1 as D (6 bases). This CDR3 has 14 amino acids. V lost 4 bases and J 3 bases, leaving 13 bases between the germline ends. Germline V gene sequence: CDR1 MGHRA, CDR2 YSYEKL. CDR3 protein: CASSPGQTGYEQYF. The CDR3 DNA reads TGCGCCAGCAGCCCCGGACAGACCGGCTACGAGCAGTACTTC.

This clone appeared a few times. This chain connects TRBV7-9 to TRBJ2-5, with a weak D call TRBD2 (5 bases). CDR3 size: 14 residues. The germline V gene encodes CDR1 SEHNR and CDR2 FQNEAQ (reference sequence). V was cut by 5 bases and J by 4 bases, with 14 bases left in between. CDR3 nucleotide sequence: TGTGCCAGCAGCCCAATAGGAGGCGTAGAGACCCAGTACTTC. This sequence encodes CASSPIGGVETQYF.

CDR3 protein: CASRVGDTEAFF. As DNA, the CDR3 is TGTGCCTCCAGGGTTGGGGACACTGAAGCTTTCTTT. V gene TRBV19 combines with J gene TRBJ1-1, with D perhaps matching TRBD1 (5 bases). The germline V gene has CDR1 LNHDA and CDR2 SQIVND (reference sequence). V was clipped by 11 bases and J by 3 bases, with 13 bases between them. The CDR3 is made up of 12 amino acids.

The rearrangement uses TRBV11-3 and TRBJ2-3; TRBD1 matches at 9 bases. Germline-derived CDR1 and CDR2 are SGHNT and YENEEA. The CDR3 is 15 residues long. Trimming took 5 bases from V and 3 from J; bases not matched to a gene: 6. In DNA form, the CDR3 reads TGTGCCAGCAGCCACAGGGGGCGGATGACAGATACGCAGTATTTT. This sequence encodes CASSHRGRMTDTQYF.

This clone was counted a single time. CDR3 sequence: CASSATGLGGYTF. In DNA form, the CDR3 reads TGTGCCAGCAGCGCTACAGGGCTGGGGGGCTACACCTTC. The V and J genes are TRBV9 and TRBJ1-2; tentatively, D is TRBD1 (6 bases). Germline values: CDR1 SGDLS, CDR2 YYNGEE. Trimming removed 3 bases from V and 8 bases from J, with 14 bases in between. The CDR3 runs 13 residues.

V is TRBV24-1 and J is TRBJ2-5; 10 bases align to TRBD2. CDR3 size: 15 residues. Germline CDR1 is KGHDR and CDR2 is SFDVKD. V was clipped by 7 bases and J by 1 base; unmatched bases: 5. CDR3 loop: CATSSSGGRQETQYF. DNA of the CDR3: TGTGCCACCAGCTCTAGCGGGGGCCGCCAAGAGACCCAGTACTTC.

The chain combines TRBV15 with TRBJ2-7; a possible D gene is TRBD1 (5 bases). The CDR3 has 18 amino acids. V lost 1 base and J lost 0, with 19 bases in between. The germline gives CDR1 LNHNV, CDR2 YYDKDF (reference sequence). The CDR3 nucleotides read TGTGCCACCAGCAGAGGTCTTTCCAGGGCGTACTCCTCCTACGAGCAGTACTTC. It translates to CATSRGLSRAYSSYEQYF.

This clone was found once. CDR3 bases: TGTGCCAGTAGTATGACGACAGGGGGCACCGGGGAGCTGTTTTTT. Translated, it gives CASSMTTGGTGELFF. J is TRBJ2-2 and V is TRBV19; TRBD1 aligns across 9 bases. V lost 3 bases, J lost 4 bases, and 3 bases stayed unmatched. This CDR3 spans 15 amino acids. Germline loops: CDR1 LNHDA, CDR2 SQIVND (reference sequence).